This T cell receptor beta chain was sequenced during a study of lung T cells in sarcoidosis with Löfgren's syndrome. The CDR3 covers 14 residues. Germline values: CDR1 SEHNR, CDR2 FQNEAQ (reference sequence). The V and J ends lost 2 bases and 4 bases respectively, with 11 bases between them. TCRdb reprocessed the reads via MiXCR and lists one record per CDR3 protein. The data hold fewer than 25,000 distinct CDR3 sequences, with approximately 22% observed a single time. This clonotype was detected many times. The sequencing sample was made of CD4+ T cells from bronchoalveolar lavage. This clonotype was obtained from a human donor with sarcoidosis (Löfgren's syndrome or another form), or a control subject (not recorded which). This chain connects TRBV7-9 to TRBJ2-5, with D perhaps TRBD2 (6 bases). CDR3 loop: CASSLKGLGETQYF. In nucleotides, the CDR3 is TGTGCCAGCAGCTTAAAGGGACTCGGAGAGACCCAGTACTTC.